Detailed here is one T cell receptor beta chain. Its target antigen remains unknown. Per-base quality was not reported, and no clone a single base away is much larger than it. The entry originates in a study of blood T cells in healthy people across ages (dated by TCRdb to 2015 to 2017). Looking at the study overall: In model experiments, template switching captured about one uniquely barcoded TCR beta cDNA molecule for every two T cells. To track age-related changes in TCR beta repertoire diversity, the study relied on deep sequencing normalized with unique cDNA molecular identifiers. Donors were grouped into four age groups: young (average approximately 15 years), middle-aged (under 40), aged (around 60) and long-lived (about 89). Using the same blood draw, the study looked at two additional independent replicas of 1 million unique cDNA reads for two donors, one aged 18 to 29 and the other aged 80 or older. Results and caveats for the whole study, not just this receptor: Compared with the aged group, more naive CD4+ T cells, fewer expanded clones and increased TCR diversity were shown by the long-lived group, suggesting age selection. The percentage of naive T cells measured by flow cytometry correlated strongly with observed TCR beta diversity. Bulk unsorted PBMC profiling prevented conclusive comparison of naive and antigen-experienced compartments. Because the CMV infection status of the donors was unknown, age-related changes in expanded clonotypes may potentially have been confounded. As age increased, observed TCR beta diversity per million T cells dropped in a roughly linear way, and a significant reduction was already evident by age around 41. Estimates of total diversity based on one million sequenced T cells were regarded as lower bounds and as underestimates.

The donors were some 36 Caucasian individuals from Russia, aged roughly 6 to 100 years, who were systemically healthy. Each donor gave around 9.8 milliliters of peripheral blood, collected into EDTA-treated Vacutainer tubes. PBMCs were isolated by Ficoll-Paque density-gradient centrifugation, with at least 6 million obtained per sample. Total RNA, at least 5 micrograms per sample, was extracted from PBMCs with Trizol reagent. For every donor, flow cytometry on a PBMC aliquot measured the percentage of naive CD45RAhigh/CD27high T cells. V loses 5 bases at its end and J loses 7 bases; junction bases beyond the gene matches: 7. The germline V gene (reference sequence) sets CDR1 to SEHNR and CDR2 to FQNEAQ. The CDR3 spans 15 residues, from the cysteine through the phenylalanine. The kept DNA is CDR3 alone, 45 bases in frame from the first base. Preparation of the library involved 5' RACE. Sequencing took place on an Illumina HiSeq 2500. A second PCR of 7 to 11 cycles was performed with a sample-barcoded 5' primer and a J-beta primer mix. A template-switch 5' adaptor carrying 12 random nucleotides introduced a unique molecular identifier onto each TCR beta cDNA molecule. Each sample yielded at least 2.5 million CDR3-containing paired-end reads. First-strand cDNA was synthesized from all RNA with the Mint cDNA synthesis kit, primed by a TRBC-specific oligonucleotide. Following uracil-DNA glycosylase treatment, a first 18-cycle PCR with universal primers M1SS and BC2_uni_R was performed on all cDNA. In the original analysis: Normalization of each sample was performed by random selection of 1 million high-quality reads, each carrying a distinct molecular identifier. Reads with shared molecular identifiers were discarded instead of being binned into consensus sequences. MiTCR, with a Q25 quality threshold and the strictest error-elimination algorithm, was used for CDR3 identification, clonotype clustering and error correction. Lower-bound total TCR beta diversity was estimated with a nonparametric unseen species model using Euler transformation. TCRdb reanalyzed the raw reads on its own, using fastp at Q25 for trimming and MiXCR for clone calling, and kept in-frame beta chains. Identical CDR3 protein sequences are pooled into one entry, listed with their most common genes and DNA. The V and J calls, along with clone size, are taken from TCRdb and not from the paper's own processing. The sample table records hundreds of thousands of distinct CDR3 sequences; around 24% of these occur just once. The ten largest clonotypes hold 8.5% to 9.5% of the sample.

Separately, the same data were catalogued under a study of T cells of mothers and their children. The second publication reports: Nine systemically healthy Caucasian individuals, comprising three mothers and their six children, were included as donors. cDNA synthesis used all of the extracted RNA, with about 1.5 ug of RNA in each 15 ul reaction. In the second PCR, the M1S primer added sample barcodes and 2-4 random nucleotides. Over 8.5 million TCR beta CDR3 reads were obtained for each mother, and millions of reads were obtained for each child. Thymic selection similarly shapes TCR recombination output in related and unrelated pairs, with minor effect from inherited differences. Normalized repertoire overlap was always slightly but never significantly higher in related than unrelated mother-child pairs. No persistent microchimeric T cell clones were found, with a detection sensitivity of 85 to 100 clones per million clonotypes. The study used deep NGS to compare TCR beta repertoires of mothers and children, seeking features distinguishing related mother-child pairs from unrelated individuals. Mothers averaged 40 +/- 4 years of age and children averaged about 12 +/- 4 years. After adapter ligation was performed with NEBNext reagents, the libraries were sequenced on an Illumina HiSeq 2000 with 100+100 nt paired-end reads. To avoid cross-contamination, the mother libraries and the child libraries were prepared a month apart and sequenced in separate runs. Between roughly 500,000 and 2,300,000 distinct TCR beta clonotypes were identified per donor. Naive TCR beta clonotypes were estimated from low-frequency clonotypes matched to each donor's FACS-determined naive share, without sorting.

The chain joins TRBV7-9 to TRBJ2-1; TRBD2 fits 11 bases in the junction. This receptor was obtained from a boy aged 5 to 17 in good health. Sequenced material: blood. Read as DNA, the sequence is TGTGCCAGCAGCCTTACTAGCGGGAGTGTAAATGAGCAGTTCTTC. It codes for CASSLTSGSVNEQFF. The full variable domain, with segments outside the CDR3 supplied by the reference TRBV7-9 and TRBJ2-1 proteins, appears as DTGVSQNPRHKITKRGQNVTFRCDPISEHNRLYWYRQTLGQGPEFLTYFQNEAQLEKSRLLSDRFSAERPKGSFSTLEIQRTEQGDSAMYLCASSLTSGSVNEQFFGPGTRLTVL.